This T cell receptor beta chain emerged from a study of T cells in Graves' hyperthyroidism and ophthalmopathy. Amplification targeted TCR beta CDR3 regions from RNA transcripts. HTBI primers were used for first-round RT-PCR of the TCR CDR3. One entry per CDR3 protein results from TCRdb running MiXCR on the multiplex PCR reads. This sample has more than 600,000 distinct CDR3 sequences, with 16% found just once. This clonotype was recorded a few times. It was considered stable Graves' hyperthyroidism when ophthalmopathy did not progress within 18 months. The CDR3 is made up of 14 amino acids. Trimming removed 5 bases at V and 4 bases at J, with 12 bases between.

The V and J genes are TRBV6-7 and TRBJ1-5; D uncertain. TRBV6-7 is an open reading frame, and its role is uncertain. This TCR came from a man between 18 and 35 years old with Graves' hyperthyroidism. Sequencing was done on a sample of blood. For the CDR3, the DNA is TGTGCCAGCAGTACTCGACGGGATAATCAGCCCCAGCATTTT. This sequence encodes CASSTRRDNQPQHF.